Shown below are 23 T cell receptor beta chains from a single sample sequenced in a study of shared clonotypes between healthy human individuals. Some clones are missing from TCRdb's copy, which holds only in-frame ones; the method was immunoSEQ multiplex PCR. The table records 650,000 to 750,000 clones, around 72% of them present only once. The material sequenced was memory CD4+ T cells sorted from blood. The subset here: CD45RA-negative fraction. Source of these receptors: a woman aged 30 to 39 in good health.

CDR3: CASSPLWTSGRNYNEQFF. The CDR3 DNA follows: TGTGCCAGCAGCCCGCTATGGACTAGCGGGAGAAATTACAATGAGCAGTTCTTC. The rearrangement joins TRBV9 to TRBJ2-1, with TRBD2 matching 13 bases. Germline V gene lookup returns CDR1 SGDLS and CDR2 YYNGEE. This CDR3 is 18 amino acids long. Trimming removed 4 bases from V and 4 bases from J; junction bases left unmatched: 11.

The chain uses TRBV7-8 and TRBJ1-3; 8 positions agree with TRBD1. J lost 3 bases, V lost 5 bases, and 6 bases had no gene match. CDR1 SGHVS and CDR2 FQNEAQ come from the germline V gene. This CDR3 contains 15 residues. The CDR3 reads CASSQGAGNGNTIYF. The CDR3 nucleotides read TGTGCCAGCAGCCAGGGGGCGGGAAATGGAAACACCATATATTTT.

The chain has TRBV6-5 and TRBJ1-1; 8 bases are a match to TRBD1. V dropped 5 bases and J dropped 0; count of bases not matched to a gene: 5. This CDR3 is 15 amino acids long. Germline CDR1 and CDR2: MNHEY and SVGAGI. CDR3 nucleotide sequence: TGTGCCAGCAGTATTGACAGGGGTATGAACACTGAAGCTTTCTTT. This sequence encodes CASSIDRGMNTEAFF.

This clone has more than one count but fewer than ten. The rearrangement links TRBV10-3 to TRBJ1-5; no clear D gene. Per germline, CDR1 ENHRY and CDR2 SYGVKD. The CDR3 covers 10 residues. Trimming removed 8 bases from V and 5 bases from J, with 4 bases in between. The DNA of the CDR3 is TGTGCCATCGAGGATCAGCCCCAGCATTTT. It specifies CAIEDQPQHF.

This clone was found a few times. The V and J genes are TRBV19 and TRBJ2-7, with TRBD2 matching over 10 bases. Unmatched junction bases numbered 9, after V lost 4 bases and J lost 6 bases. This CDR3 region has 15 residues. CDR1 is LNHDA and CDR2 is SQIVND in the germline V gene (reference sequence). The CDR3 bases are TGTGCCAGTAGTAGCCCTAGCGGGGGCCTCCTCGAGCAGTACTTC. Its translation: CASSSPSGGLLEQYF.

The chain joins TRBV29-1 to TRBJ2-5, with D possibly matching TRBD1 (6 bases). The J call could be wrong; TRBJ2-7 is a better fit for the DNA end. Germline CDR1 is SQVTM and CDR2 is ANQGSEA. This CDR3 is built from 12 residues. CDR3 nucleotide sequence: TGCAGCGCTGTCTGGGGGCTTTACGAGCAGTACTTC. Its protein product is CSAVWGLYEQYF.

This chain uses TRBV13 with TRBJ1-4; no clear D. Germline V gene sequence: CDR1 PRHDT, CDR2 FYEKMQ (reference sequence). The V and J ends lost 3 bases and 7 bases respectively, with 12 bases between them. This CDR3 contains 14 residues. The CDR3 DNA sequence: TGTGCCAGCAGCTTGCGAGACGGAGTTGAAAAACTGTTTTTT. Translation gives CASSLRDGVEKLFF.

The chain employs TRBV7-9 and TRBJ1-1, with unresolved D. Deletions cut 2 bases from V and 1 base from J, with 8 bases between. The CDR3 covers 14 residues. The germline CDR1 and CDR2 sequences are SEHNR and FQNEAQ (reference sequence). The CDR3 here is CASSLSAENTEAFF. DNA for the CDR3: TGTGCCAGCAGCTTATCCGCAGAGAACACTGAAGCTTTCTTT.

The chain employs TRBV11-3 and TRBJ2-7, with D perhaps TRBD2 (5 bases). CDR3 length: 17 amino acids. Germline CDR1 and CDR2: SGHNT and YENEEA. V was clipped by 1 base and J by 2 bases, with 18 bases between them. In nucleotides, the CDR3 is TGTGCCAGCAGCTTAGGAGATGGGCAGGACTTTGCCTACGAGCAGTACTTC. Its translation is CASSLGDGQDFAYEQYF.

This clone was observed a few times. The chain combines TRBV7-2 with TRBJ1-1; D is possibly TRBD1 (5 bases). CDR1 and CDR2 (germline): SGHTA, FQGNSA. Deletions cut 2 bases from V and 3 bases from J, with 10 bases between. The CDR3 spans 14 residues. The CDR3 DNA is TGTGCCAGCAGCTTACAGGGAGGGGACACTGAAGCTTTCTTT. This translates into CASSLQGGDTEAFF.

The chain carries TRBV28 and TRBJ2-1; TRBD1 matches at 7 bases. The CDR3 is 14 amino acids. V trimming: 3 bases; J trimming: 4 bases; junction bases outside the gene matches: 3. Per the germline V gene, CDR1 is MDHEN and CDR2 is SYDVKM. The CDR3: CASSFSGGYNEQFF. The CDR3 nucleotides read TGTGCCAGCAGTTTCTCAGGGGGTTACAATGAGCAGTTCTTC.

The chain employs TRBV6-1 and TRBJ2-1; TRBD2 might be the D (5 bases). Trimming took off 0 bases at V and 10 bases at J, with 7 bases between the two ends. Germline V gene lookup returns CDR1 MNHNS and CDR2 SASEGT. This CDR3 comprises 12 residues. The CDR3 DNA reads TGTGCCAGCAGTGAAGCGGACTGGGAGCAGTTCTTC. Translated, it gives CASSEADWEQFF.

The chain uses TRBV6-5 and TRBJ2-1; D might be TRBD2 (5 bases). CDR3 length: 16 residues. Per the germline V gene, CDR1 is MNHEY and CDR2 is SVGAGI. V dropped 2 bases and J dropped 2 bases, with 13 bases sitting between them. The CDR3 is CASSYLPEGAYNEQFF. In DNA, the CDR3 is TGTGCCAGCAGTTACCTACCTGAGGGAGCCTACAATGAGCAGTTCTTC.

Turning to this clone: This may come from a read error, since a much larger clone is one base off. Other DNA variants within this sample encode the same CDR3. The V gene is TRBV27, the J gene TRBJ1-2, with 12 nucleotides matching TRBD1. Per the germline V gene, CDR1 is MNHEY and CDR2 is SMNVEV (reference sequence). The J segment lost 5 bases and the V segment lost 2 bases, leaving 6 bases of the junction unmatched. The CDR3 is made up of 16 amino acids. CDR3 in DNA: TGTGCCAGCAGTTTAAAGGGGACAGGGGGCAATTATGGCTACACCTTC. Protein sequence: CASSLKGTGGNYGYTF.

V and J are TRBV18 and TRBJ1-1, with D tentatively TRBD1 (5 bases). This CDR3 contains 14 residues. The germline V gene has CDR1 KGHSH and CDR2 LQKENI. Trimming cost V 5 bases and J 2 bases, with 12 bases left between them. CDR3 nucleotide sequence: TGTGCCAGCTCATTGGGGACTCCTAACACTGAAGCTTTCTTT. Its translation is CASSLGTPNTEAFF.

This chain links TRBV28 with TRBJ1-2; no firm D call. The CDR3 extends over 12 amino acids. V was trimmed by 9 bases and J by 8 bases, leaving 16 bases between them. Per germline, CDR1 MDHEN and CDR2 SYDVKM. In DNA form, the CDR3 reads TGTGCCAGTGGTAAAGTTTCTAAAGGCTACACCTTC. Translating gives CASGKVSKGYTF.

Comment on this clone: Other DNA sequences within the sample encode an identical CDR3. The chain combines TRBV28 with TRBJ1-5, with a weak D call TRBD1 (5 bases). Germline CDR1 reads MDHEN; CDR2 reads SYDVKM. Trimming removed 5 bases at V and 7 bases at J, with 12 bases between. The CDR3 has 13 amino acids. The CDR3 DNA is TGTGCCAGCAGTCTCCAGGGCGCGCAGCCCCAGCATTTT. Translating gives CASSLQGAQPQHF.

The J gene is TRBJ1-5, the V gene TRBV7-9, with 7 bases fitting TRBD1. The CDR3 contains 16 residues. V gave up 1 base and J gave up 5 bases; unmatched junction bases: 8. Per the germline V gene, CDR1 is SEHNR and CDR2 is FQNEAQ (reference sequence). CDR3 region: CASSLGPQGTDQPQHF. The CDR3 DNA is TGTGCCAGCAGCTTAGGGCCACAGGGGACAGATCAGCCCCAGCATTTT.

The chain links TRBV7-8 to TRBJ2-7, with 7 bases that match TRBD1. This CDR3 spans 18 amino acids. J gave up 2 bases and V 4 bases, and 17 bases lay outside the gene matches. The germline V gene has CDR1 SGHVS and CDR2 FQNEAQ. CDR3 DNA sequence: TGTGCCAGCAGCTCGGTAAAACCGGGACAGAGGAAGCCCTACGAGCAGTACTTC. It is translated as CASSSVKPGQRKPYEQYF.

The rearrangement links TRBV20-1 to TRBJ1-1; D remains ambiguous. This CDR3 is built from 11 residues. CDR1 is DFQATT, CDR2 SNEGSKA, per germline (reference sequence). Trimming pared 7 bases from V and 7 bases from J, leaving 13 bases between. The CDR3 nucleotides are TGCAGTGTTGTTTACAGAAATGAAGCTTTCTTT. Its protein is CSVVYRNEAFF.

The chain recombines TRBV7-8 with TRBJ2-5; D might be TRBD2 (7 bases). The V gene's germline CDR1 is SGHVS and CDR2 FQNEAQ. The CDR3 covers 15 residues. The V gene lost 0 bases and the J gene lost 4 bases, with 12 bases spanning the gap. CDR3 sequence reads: CASSLAGGGRETQYF. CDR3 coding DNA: TGTGCCAGCAGCTTAGCGGGCGGGGGCCGAGAGACCCAGTACTTC.

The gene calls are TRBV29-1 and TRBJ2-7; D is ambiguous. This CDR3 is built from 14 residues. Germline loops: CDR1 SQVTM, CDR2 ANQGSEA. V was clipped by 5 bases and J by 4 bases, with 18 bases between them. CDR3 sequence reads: CSVRTETAPYEQYF. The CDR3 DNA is TGCAGCGTTCGAACAGAGACGGCCCCTTACGAGCAGTACTTC.

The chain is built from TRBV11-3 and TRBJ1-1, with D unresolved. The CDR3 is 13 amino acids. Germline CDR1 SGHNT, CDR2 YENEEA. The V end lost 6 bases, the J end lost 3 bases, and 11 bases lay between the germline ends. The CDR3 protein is CASRRNTHTEAFF. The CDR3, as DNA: TGTGCCAGCAGGAGGAACACCCACACTGAAGCTTTCTTT.